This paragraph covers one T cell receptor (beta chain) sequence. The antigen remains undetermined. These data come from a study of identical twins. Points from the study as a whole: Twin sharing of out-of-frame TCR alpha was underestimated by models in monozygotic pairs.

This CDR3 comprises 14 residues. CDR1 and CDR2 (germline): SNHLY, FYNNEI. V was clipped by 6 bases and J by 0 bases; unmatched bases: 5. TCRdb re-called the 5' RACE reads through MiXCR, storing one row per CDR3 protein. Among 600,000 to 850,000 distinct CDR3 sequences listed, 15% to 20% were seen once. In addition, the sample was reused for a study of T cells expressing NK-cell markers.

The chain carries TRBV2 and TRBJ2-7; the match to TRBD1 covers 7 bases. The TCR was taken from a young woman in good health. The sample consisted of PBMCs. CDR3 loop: CASSHGDSSYEQYF. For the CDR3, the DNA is TGTGCCAGCAGCCATGGGGACAGCTCCTACGAGCAGTACTTC.